This TCR beta chain was sequenced in a study of CD8 T cells in Susac syndrome. The CDR3 extends over 13 amino acids. Germline CDR1 GTSNPN, CDR2 SVGIG (reference sequence). V gave up 2 bases and J gave up 3 bases; unmatched junction bases: 3. Study-wide findings and caveats: In its TCR sequencing and HLA analysis, the study acknowledged that the number of individuals was relatively small.

The sample holds a few counts of this clonotype. Its antigen is unknown. Sequencing of TCR beta drew on CD8+ and CD4+ T cells from blood. Healthy donors served as age- and sex-matched controls. Reverse transcription of roughly 0.5 to 1 ug RNA was carried out with random hexamers. Amplification of TCR beta CDR3 was carried out by immunoSEQ multiplex PCR, which covered 54 Vbeta and 13 Jbeta segments. TCRdb processed the immunoSEQ multiplex PCR reads anew with MiXCR; each CDR3 protein has one entry. This sample has some 120,000 distinct CDR3 sequences, with around 94% found just once. The TCR sequence derives from a human donor in good health. Sequenced material: CD4+ T cells from PBMCs. V gene TRBV30 combines with J gene TRBJ1-2, with 7 bases aligning to TRBD1. The CDR3 loop is CAWSPTGDYGYTF. CDR3 in DNA: TGTGCCTGGAGTCCAACAGGGGACTATGGCTACACCTTC.